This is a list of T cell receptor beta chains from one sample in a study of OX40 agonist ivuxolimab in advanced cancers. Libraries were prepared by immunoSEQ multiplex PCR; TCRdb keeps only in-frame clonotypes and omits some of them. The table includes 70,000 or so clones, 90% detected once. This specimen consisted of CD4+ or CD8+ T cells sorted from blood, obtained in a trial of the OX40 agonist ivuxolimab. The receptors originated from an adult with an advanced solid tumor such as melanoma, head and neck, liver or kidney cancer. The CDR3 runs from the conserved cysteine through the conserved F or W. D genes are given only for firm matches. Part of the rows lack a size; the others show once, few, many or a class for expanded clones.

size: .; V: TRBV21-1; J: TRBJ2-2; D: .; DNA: TGTGCCAGCAGCAAGGGAACCAACACCGGGGAGCTGTTTTTT; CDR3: CASSKGTNTGELFF
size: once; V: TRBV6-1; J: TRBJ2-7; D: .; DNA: TGTGCCAGCAGTGAGAGGGACATTCGCGAGCAGTACTTC; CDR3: CASSERDIREQYF
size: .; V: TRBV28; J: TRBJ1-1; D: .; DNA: TGTGCCAGCTCACGGGACCGGGGCACTGAAGCTTTCTTT; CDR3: CASSRDRGTEAFF
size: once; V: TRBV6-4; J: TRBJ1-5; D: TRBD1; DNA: TGTGCCAGCACCCTTTCGGGACAGGCATATAGCAATCAGCCCCAGCATTTT; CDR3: CASTLSGQAYSNQPQHF
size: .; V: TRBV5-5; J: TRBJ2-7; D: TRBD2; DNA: TGTGCCAGCAGGAGGACTACCCGCGGGAGAGAGGGCGAGCAGTACTTC; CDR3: CASRRTTRGREGEQYF
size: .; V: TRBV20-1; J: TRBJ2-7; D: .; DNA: TGCAGTGCCCGGACTACCCACGAGCAGTACTTC; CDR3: CSARTTHEQYF
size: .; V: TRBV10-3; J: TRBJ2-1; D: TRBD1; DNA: TGTGCCATCAGCAGACAGGGCGGACTCCTCAATGAGCAGTTCTTC; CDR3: CAISRQGGLLNEQFF
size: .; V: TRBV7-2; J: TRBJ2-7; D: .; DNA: TGTGCCAGCAGCTTTCAGGAGAAGTCCTACGAGCAGTACTTC; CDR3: CASSFQEKSYEQYF
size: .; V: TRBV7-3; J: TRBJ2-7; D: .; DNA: TGTGCCAGCAGCCCTCGGGGCCGAACCTACGAGCAGTACTTC; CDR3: CASSPRGRTYEQYF
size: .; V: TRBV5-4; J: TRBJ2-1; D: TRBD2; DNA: TGTGCCAGCACCCCCGGGAGCGGGAGGGGGCGTGAGCAGTTCTTC; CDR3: CASTPGSGRGREQFF
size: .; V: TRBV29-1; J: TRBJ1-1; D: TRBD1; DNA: TGCAGCGTTAAGGACAGGTTTCTAACTGAAGCTTTCTTT; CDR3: CSVKDRFLTEAFF
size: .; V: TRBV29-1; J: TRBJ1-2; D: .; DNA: TGCAGCGCTGACCGGGGCGGCGTCGGTGGCTACACCTTC; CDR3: CSADRGGVGGYTF
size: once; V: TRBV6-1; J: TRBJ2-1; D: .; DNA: TGTGCCAGCAGCGGACTCAGCAGCTCCTACAATGAGCAGTTCTTC; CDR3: CASSGLSSSYNEQFF